The rows below give T cell receptor beta chains drawn from one sample of a study of early T cells in non-severe SARS-CoV-2 infection. Via MiXCR, TCRdb re-called the 5' RACE reads, giving one row per CDR3 protein. The sample holds some 18,000 distinct CDR3 sequences, roughly 6% seen once. The sample was whole blood. These receptors were obtained from an adult who was a healthcare worker with PCR-confirmed SARS-CoV-2 infection or an uninfected control (not recorded which). CDR3s include the opening cysteine and the closing phenylalanine or tryptophan. The D gene is left open where the match is weak. Clone size is shown for a subset of rows, as once, few, many or a class of expanded clone.

abundance: many
d_gene: -
v_gene: TRBV3-1
j_gene: TRBJ2-7
len: 13
CDR3aa: CASSHTTNYEQYF
CDR3nt: TGTGCCAGCAGCCACACGACAAACTACGAGCAGTACTTC

abundance: many
d_gene: -
v_gene: TRBV6-5
j_gene: TRBJ2-5
len: 13
CDR3aa: CASSYSKGEGKYF
CDR3nt: TGTGCCAGCAGTTACTCAAAGGGGGAAGGGAAGTACTTC

abundance: many
d_gene: -
v_gene: TRBV28
j_gene: TRBJ2-3
len: 15
CDR3aa: CASSFTGISTDTQYF
CDR3nt: TGTGCCAGCAGTTTTACAGGGATCAGCACAGATACGCAGTATTTT

abundance: -
d_gene: -
v_gene: TRBV19
j_gene: TRBJ2-5
len: 13
CDR3aa: CASSIVGTRTQYF
CDR3nt: TGTGCCAGTAGTATAGTAGGTACGCGGACCCAGTACTTC

abundance: -
d_gene: TRBD2
v_gene: TRBV29-1
j_gene: TRBJ2-3
len: 14
CDR3aa: CSVGLAGGTDTQYF
CDR3nt: TGCAGCGTTGGCCTAGCGGGAGGCACAGATACGCAGTATTTT

abundance: -
d_gene: -
v_gene: TRBV6-5
j_gene: TRBJ1-1
len: 15
CDR3aa: CASSYSTGRNTEAFF
CDR3nt: TGTGCCAGCAGTTACTCCACCGGACGGAACACTGAAGCTTTCTTT

abundance: medium-sized
d_gene: -
v_gene: TRBV28
j_gene: TRBJ1-3
len: 15
CDR3aa: CASRGSSSSGNTIYF
CDR3nt: TGTGCCAGCAGGGGCAGTTCGAGCTCTGGAAACACCATATATTTT

abundance: -
d_gene: -
v_gene: TRBV14
j_gene: TRBJ1-6
len: 13
CDR3aa: CASSHQPNSPLHF
CDR3nt: TGTGCCAGCAGCCACCAGCCAAATTCACCCCTCCACTTT

abundance: -
d_gene: TRBD2
v_gene: TRBV30
j_gene: TRBJ2-5
len: 15
CDR3aa: CAWGTGTSEKETQYF
CDR3nt: TGTGCCTGGGGCACCGGGACTAGCGAAAAAGAGACCCAGTACTTC

abundance: many
d_gene: -
v_gene: TRBV7-6
j_gene: TRBJ1-5
len: 16
CDR3aa: CASSLGGSSGNQPQHF
CDR3nt: TGTGCCAGCAGCTTAGGGGGAAGTTCGGGCAATCAGCCCCAGCATTTT

abundance: -
d_gene: -
v_gene: TRBV3-1
j_gene: TRBJ2-1
len: 13
CDR3aa: CASSQAQPHEQFF
CDR3nt: TGTGCCAGCAGCCAAGCCCAGCCCCATGAGCAGTTCTTC

abundance: many
d_gene: -
v_gene: TRBV29-1
j_gene: TRBJ2-5
len: 10
CDR3aa: CSVGDETQYF
CDR3nt: TGCAGCGTTGGGGACGAGACCCAGTACTTC

abundance: many
d_gene: TRBD1
v_gene: TRBV20-1
j_gene: TRBJ1-2
len: 12
CDR3aa: CSAQGTDYGYTF
CDR3nt: TGCAGTGCTCAGGGGACAGACTATGGCTACACCTTC

abundance: medium-sized
d_gene: -
v_gene: TRBV20-1
j_gene: TRBJ2-7
len: 14
CDR3aa: CSANFDSFSYEQYF
CDR3nt: TGCAGTGCTAATTTCGACAGTTTCTCCTACGAGCAGTACTTC

abundance: many
d_gene: -
v_gene: TRBV7-3
j_gene: TRBJ2-2
len: 14
CDR3aa: CASSPGGLNGELFF
CDR3nt: TGTGCCAGCAGCCCGGGGGGCTTGAACGGGGAGCTGTTTTTT

abundance: many
d_gene: -
v_gene: TRBV4-1
j_gene: TRBJ1-1
len: 16
CDR3aa: CASSQEGGRVNTEAFF
CDR3nt: TGCGCCAGCAGCCAAGAGGGTGGGAGGGTGAACACTGAAGCTTTCTTT

abundance: many
d_gene: -
v_gene: TRBV30
j_gene: TRBJ2-4
len: 13
CDR3aa: CAWSEDFKNIQYF
CDR3nt: TGTGCCTGGAGTGAAGATTTTAAAAACATTCAGTACTTC

abundance: many
d_gene: -
v_gene: TRBV12-3/TRBV12-4
j_gene: TRBJ2-7
len: 13
CDR3aa: CASSLNPLREQYF
CDR3nt: TGTGCCAGCAGTTTAAACCCCTTAAGGGAGCAGTACTTC

abundance: many
d_gene: -
v_gene: TRBV3-1
j_gene: TRBJ2-3
len: 15
CDR3aa: CASSQDWMGTDTQYF
CDR3nt: TGTGCCAGCAGCCAAGATTGGATGGGCACAGATACGCAGTATTTT

abundance: many
d_gene: -
v_gene: TRBV19
j_gene: TRBJ2-5
len: 16
CDR3aa: CASSARTASLQETQYF
CDR3nt: TGTGCCAGTAGTGCGAGGACAGCCAGCCTTCAAGAGACCCAGTACTTC

abundance: many
d_gene: TRBD2
v_gene: TRBV6-4
j_gene: TRBJ2-1
len: 16
CDR3aa: CASSVPWASGRKEQFF
CDR3nt: TGTGCCAGCAGTGTCCCCTGGGCTAGCGGGAGGAAGGAGCAGTTCTTC

abundance: many
d_gene: -
v_gene: TRBV11-2
j_gene: TRBJ2-2
len: 17
CDR3aa: CASSYDGWGPNTGELFF
CDR3nt: TGTGCCAGCAGCTACGACGGTTGGGGACCGAACACCGGGGAGCTGTTTTTT

abundance: many
d_gene: -
v_gene: TRBV2
j_gene: TRBJ2-7
len: 13
CDR3aa: CASSEDFSYEQYF
CDR3nt: TGTGCCAGCAGTGAAGACTTCTCCTACGAGCAGTACTTC

abundance: many
d_gene: TRBD1
v_gene: TRBV5-1
j_gene: TRBJ2-1
len: 16
CDR3aa: CASSLIGTGNHNEQFF
CDR3nt: TGCGCCAGCAGCTTAATAGGGACAGGGAATCACAATGAGCAGTTCTTC

abundance: many
d_gene: -
v_gene: TRBV10-3
j_gene: TRBJ2-3
len: 11
CDR3aa: CAISGTDTQYF
CDR3nt: TGTGCCATCAGTGGCACAGATACGCAGTATTTT

abundance: many
d_gene: -
v_gene: TRBV12-3/TRBV12-4
j_gene: TRBJ2-1
len: 11
CDR3aa: CASSRSVEQFF
CDR3nt: TGTGCCAGCAGTAGATCCGTTGAGCAGTTCTTC

abundance: many
d_gene: -
v_gene: TRBV28
j_gene: TRBJ1-1
len: 13
CDR3aa: CASNMGGGTEAFF
CDR3nt: TGTGCCAGCAACATGGGGGGTGGCACTGAAGCTTTCTTT

abundance: many
d_gene: -
v_gene: TRBV29-1
j_gene: TRBJ2-1
len: 14
CDR3aa: CSTVGGDHYNEQFF
CDR3nt: TGCAGCACCGTTGGCGGGGACCACTACAATGAGCAGTTCTTC

abundance: -
d_gene: TRBD1
v_gene: TRBV12-3/TRBV12-4
j_gene: TRBJ1-2
len: 14
CDR3aa: CASSSWDSLYGYTF
CDR3nt: TGTGCCAGCAGTTCCTGGGACAGTCTCTATGGCTACACCTTC

abundance: many
d_gene: -
v_gene: TRBV29-1
j_gene: TRBJ2-4
len: 14
CDR3aa: CSVEVLRVRAIQYF
CDR3nt: TGCAGCGTTGAAGTTCTCCGGGTCCGGGCCATTCAGTACTTC

abundance: medium-sized
d_gene: TRBD2
v_gene: TRBV11-2
j_gene: TRBJ2-1
len: 15
CDR3aa: CASRPIAGVHNEQFF
CDR3nt: TGTGCCAGCAGGCCTATAGCGGGAGTCCACAATGAGCAGTTCTTC

abundance: many
d_gene: -
v_gene: TRBV11-2
j_gene: TRBJ2-3
len: 13
CDR3aa: CASSLDGFDTQYF
CDR3nt: TGTGCCAGCAGCTTAGATGGTTTTGATACGCAGTATTTT

abundance: medium-sized
d_gene: -
v_gene: TRBV7-9
j_gene: TRBJ2-7
len: 13
CDR3aa: CASSLDRDHEQYF
CDR3nt: TGTGCCAGCAGCTTAGACAGGGACCACGAGCAGTACTTC

abundance: -
d_gene: -
v_gene: TRBV28
j_gene: TRBJ2-3
len: 14
CDR3aa: CASSSGIRTDTQYF
CDR3nt: TGTGCCAGCAGTTCCGGGATACGCACAGATACGCAGTATTTT

abundance: medium-sized
d_gene: TRBD2
v_gene: TRBV5-4
j_gene: TRBJ2-3
len: 16
CDR3aa: CASSPLAGGATDTQYF
CDR3nt: TGTGCCAGCAGCCCGCTAGCGGGAGGTGCGACAGATACGCAGTATTTT

abundance: -
d_gene: -
v_gene: TRBV2
j_gene: TRBJ2-3
len: 14
CDR3aa: CASSVRDFADTQYF
CDR3nt: TGTGCCAGCAGTGTAAGGGACTTCGCAGATACGCAGTATTTT

abundance: many
d_gene: TRBD2
v_gene: TRBV7-3
j_gene: TRBJ2-3
len: 15
CDR3aa: CASGPGTTNTDTQYF
CDR3nt: TGTGCCAGCGGACCCGGGACTACAAACACAGATACGCAGTATTTT

abundance: many
d_gene: -
v_gene: TRBV2
j_gene: TRBJ2-1
len: 14
CDR3aa: CASTPPSPGVVQFF
CDR3nt: TGTGCCAGCACCCCGCCTTCTCCGGGTGTGGTGCAGTTCTTC

abundance: many
d_gene: -
v_gene: TRBV19
j_gene: TRBJ2-1
len: 11
CDR3aa: CASSISATQFF
CDR3nt: TGTGCCAGTAGTATCTCTGCTACCCAGTTCTTC

abundance: many
d_gene: TRBD1
v_gene: TRBV28
j_gene: TRBJ1-5
len: 15
CDR3aa: CASYPDRGHYQPQHF
CDR3nt: TGTGCCAGCTACCCGGACAGGGGGCATTATCAGCCCCAGCATTTT

abundance: -
d_gene: -
v_gene: TRBV27
j_gene: TRBJ2-7
len: 15
CDR3aa: CASSPSGHLTYEQYF
CDR3nt: TGTGCCAGCAGCCCGTCGGGACATTTAACCTACGAGCAGTACTTC